The clone carrying this T cell receptor beta chain appeared a few times. The data are from a study of beta chain features in type 1 diabetes. Every isolated RNA sample was fully reverse transcribed, so sequencing captured expressed TCRB transcripts. The data were produced by immunoSEQ multiplex PCR, yet TCRdb's version contains in-frame clones alone and is incomplete. This sample yields fewer than 200,000 clones, of which around 8% are seen a single time; 0.55% to 0.75% belongs to the top ten. J gave up 3 bases and V 8 bases, and 9 bases lay outside the gene matches. The CDR3 loop spans 15 amino acids. The germline gives CDR1 LGHNA, CDR2 YSLEER.

The sequence came from a man between 18 and 29 years old in good health. Sequencing was performed on central memory CD4+ T cells from blood. V is TRBV4-3 and J is TRBJ2-1; 8 bases are shared with TRBD2. DNA of the CDR3: TGCGCCAGCGCGCCGGGCGGGAGGATCTACAATGAGCAGTTCTTC. Protein sequence: CASAPGGRIYNEQFF.